This T cell receptor beta chain was found in a study of OX40 agonist ivuxolimab in advanced cancers. Across the study: Given to patients was ivuxolimab, an agonistic anti-OX40 (CD134) antibody. Patients undergoing dose escalation presented with hepatocellular carcinoma, melanoma, renal cell or head and neck cancer. Checkpoint inhibitors had been given previously to about 38% of patients. Three patients showed partial responses: one hepatocellular carcinoma and two cutaneous melanoma cases.

The method was immunoSEQ multiplex PCR; TCRdb's version includes in-frame clones alone and lacks a portion of them. The data contain around 90,000 clones, approximately 89% of them singletons. This CDR3 has 21 residues. The ends lost 4 bases at V and 2 bases at J; junction bases unmatched: 22. The V call is TRBV23-1, the J call TRBJ2-3; 9 nucleotides line up with TRBD1. TRBV23-1 is identified as an open reading frame with a role that is uncertain. The sequenced sample was CD4+ or CD8+ T cells sorted from blood, obtained in a trial of the OX40 agonist ivuxolimab. The receptor was derived from an adult with an advanced solid tumor such as melanoma, head and neck, liver or kidney cancer. The CDR3 region is CASSLKPRDRDNTVSTDTQYF. The DNA for the CDR3 is TGCGCCAGCAGTCTCAAACCACGGGACAGGGACAATACAGTCTCCACAGATACGCAGTATTTT.